A selection of T cell receptor beta chains follows, all from one sample in a study of OX40 agonist ivuxolimab in advanced cancers. Repertoires were generated with immunoSEQ multiplex PCR, while TCRdb's copy carries only in-frame clones and drops some. The data show fewer than 95,000 clones, about 87% seen once. The starting material was CD4+ or CD8+ T cells sorted from blood, obtained in a trial of the OX40 agonist ivuxolimab. These receptors originate from an adult with an advanced solid tumor such as melanoma, head and neck, liver or kidney cancer. Both conserved end residues are part of each CDR3. A D gene is named only where the DNA matches it firmly. Some rows have no size entry. The others give once, few or many, or a class for an expanded clone.

TRBJ2-7 | - | - | TRBV7-2 | TGTGCCAGCAGCTTACCCGTCTCCTACGAGCAGTACTTC | CASSLPVSYEQYF
TRBJ2-7 | - | - | TRBV4-1 | TGCGCCAGCAGCCAAGATGTGGCGGGGACCTCCTACGAGCAGTACTTC | CASSQDVAGTSYEQYF
TRBJ2-1 | - | TRBD2 | TRBV29-1 | TGCAGCGTGGGACTAGCGGACTACAATGAGCAGTTCTTC | CSVGLADYNEQFF
TRBJ2-3 | - | - | TRBV5-1 | TGCGCCAGCAGCTTGGGACAGGCTGGGAATACGCAGTATTTT | CASSLGQAGNTQYF
TRBJ1-6 | - | - | TRBV6-6 | TGTGCCAGCAGTTACCCAGGGGATTCACCCCTCCACTTT | CASSYPGDSPLHF
TRBJ2-7 | - | - | TRBV7-9 | TGTGCCAGCAGCCGAGGGACCAGTGAGGGGAGCGGCTACGAGCAGTACTTC | CASSRGTSEGSGYEQYF
TRBJ2-1 | - | TRBD2 | TRBV5-1 | TGCGCCAGCAAAGAGGGAGCGGGGTATGAGCAGTTCTTC | CASKEGAGYEQFF
TRBJ2-7 | - | - | TRBV5-1 | TGCGCCAGCAGGATCGCGGGATCCTACGAGCAGTACTTC | CASRIAGSYEQYF
TRBJ1-3 | few | - | TRBV18 | TGTGCCAGCTCACCAGGGAGCCCTGGAAACACCATATATTTT | CASSPGSPGNTIYF
TRBJ2-7 | - | - | TRBV7-9 | TGTGCCAGCAGCTTGGGGGGACCCTACGAGCAGTACTTC | CASSLGGPYEQYF
TRBJ2-1 | - | TRBD1 | TRBV6-1 | TGTGCCAGCAGCCGGACAGGGTTCAATGAGCAGTTCTTC | CASSRTGFNEQFF
TRBJ2-2 | - | TRBD2 | TRBV14 | TGTGCCAGCAGCCAAGGACTAGCGGGCATCACCGGGGAGCTGTTTTTT | CASSQGLAGITGELFF
TRBJ1-1 | - | TRBD1 | TRBV5-1 | TGCGCCAGCAAAGTTCGACAGGGGGCTCGGCTCACTGAAGCTTTCTTT | CASKVRQGARLTEAFF
TRBJ2-1 | - | - | TRBV7-9 | TGTGCCAGCAGCTTAGGAGGTGGGGTAGGGTACAATGAGCAGTTCTTC | CASSLGGGVGYNEQFF
TRBJ1-4 | - | - | TRBV9 | TGTGCCAGCAGCGCTTTAGGTCGAGCAACTAATGAAAAACTGTTTTTT | CASSALGRATNEKLFF
TRBJ1-1 | - | - | TRBV7-9 | TGTGCCAGCAGCTTTCAGATGAACACTGAAGCTTTCTTT | CASSFQMNTEAFF
TRBJ1-2 | - | - | TRBV25-1 | TGTGGCAGCAGTGAAGGGCTTCGTTATGGCTACACCTTC | CGSSEGLRYGYTF
TRBJ1-1 | - | - | TRBV18 | TGTGCCAGCTCACGGGCGGAAGGAGTGGTCACTGAAGCTTTCTTT | CASSRAEGVVTEAFF
TRBJ2-7 | - | - | TRBV5-5 | TGTGCCAGCAGCTTGACCTACGAGCAGTACTTC | CASSLTYEQYF
TRBJ2-3 | - | - | TRBV19 | TGTGCCAGTAGCATGGTGGCGGATACGCAGTATTTT | CASSMVADTQYF
TRBJ2-5 | - | TRBD1 | TRBV7-9 | TGTGCCAGCAGCCCAGACAGGGACGAGACCCAGTACTTC | CASSPDRDETQYF
TRBJ1-3 | once | - | TRBV7-2 | TGTGCCAGCAGCTTAGGGGTCGGAAACACCATATATTTT | CASSLGVGNTIYF
TRBJ1-4 | - | TRBD1 | TRBV9 | TGTGCCAGCAGCGAGGGACAGGGGGCAGGAACTAATGAAAAACTGTTTTTT | CASSEGQGAGTNEKLFF
TRBJ1-2 | - | TRBD1 | TRBV10-1 | TGCGCCAGCAGCCCGGGACAGGACTATGGCTACACCTTC | CASSPGQDYGYTF
TRBJ2-7 | - | - | TRBV5-6 | TGTGCCAGCAGGCCCCTTACAGGATTCTACGAGCAGTACTTC | CASRPLTGFYEQYF
TRBJ2-7 | - | - | TRBV28 | TGTGCCAGCGCCTCAGGGGCAGGGAACTACGAGCAGTACTTC | CASASGAGNYEQYF
TRBJ2-1 | - | TRBD2 | TRBV29-1 | TGCAGCGTTGAATTCGGGACTAGCGGGTTTTATGAGCAGTTCTTC | CSVEFGTSGFYEQFF
TRBJ1-1 | - | TRBD1 | TRBV10-3 | TGTGCCATCAGTGAGGGACAGGGGAAGAACACTGAAGCTTTCTTT | CAISEGQGKNTEAFF
TRBJ1-4 | - | - | TRBV4-1 | TGCGCCAGCAGCCAAGAGGATAATGAAAAACTGTTTTTT | CASSQEDNEKLFF
TRBJ1-2 | - | TRBD1 | TRBV9 | TGTGCCAGCAGCGAATGGGACAGGGGGGTGGATGGCTACACCTTC | CASSEWDRGVDGYTF
TRBJ2-7 | - | - | TRBV7-9 | TGTGCCAGCAGCTTAGGAACCGGACGGATGGAGCAGTACTTC | CASSLGTGRMEQYF
TRBJ2-5 | once | TRBD2 | TRBV14 | TGTGCCAGCAGCCAAGTCAGGAGCGGGAGTGTTGGCCAAGAGACCCAGTACTTC | CASSQVRSGSVGQETQYF
TRBJ1-4 | - | - | TRBV11-2 | TGTGCCAGCAGCACCGAGACCTCAACTAATGAAAAACTGTTTTTT | CASSTETSTNEKLFF
TRBJ2-5 | - | TRBD2 | TRBV6-4 | TGTGCCAGCCCACTAGCGAGGGAGACCCAGTACTTC | CASPLARETQYF